The rows below give T cell receptor beta chains drawn from one sample of a study of PD-1 blockade in classical Hodgkin lymphoma. Sequencing used immunoSEQ multiplex PCR; TCRdb keeps in-frame clones, though not all of them. The sample shows about 13,000 clones, approximately 80% of them seen only once. The sequencing used peripheral blood mononuclear cells (PBMCs), collected before the fourth cycle of nivolumab. The receptor source for this set is a human donor with classical Hodgkin lymphoma. CDR3s include the opening cysteine and the closing phenylalanine or tryptophan. The D gene is left open where the match is weak. Not every row has a clone size; where given, it reads once, few, many or a size class.

v_call	clone_size	j_call	d_call	cdr3_aa	cdr3_nt
TRBV5-1	.	TRBJ2-2	TRBD1	CASSSGQGRASGELFF	TGCGCCAGCAGCTCTGGACAGGGTAGGGCTTCGGGTGAGCTGTTTTTT
TRBV7-9	once	TRBJ2-3	.	CASSLGVAVYTDTQYF	TGTGCCAGCAGCTTAGGGGTAGCTGTCTACACAGATACGCAGTATTTT
TRBV2	.	TRBJ1-4	.	CASSGTGATNEKLFF	TGTGCCAGCAGTGGAACAGGAGCAACTAATGAAAAACTGTTTTTT
TRBV7-3	.	TRBJ2-2	.	CASSSPSRNTGELFF	TGTGCCAGCAGCTCCCCCTCCCGGAACACCGGGGAGCTGTTTTTT
TRBV6-1	.	TRBJ1-5	.	CASSEGQPQHF	TGTGCCAGCAGTGAAGGTCAGCCCCAGCATTTT
TRBV19	.	TRBJ2-2	TRBD2	CASNTPPSGGTGELFF	TGTGCCAGTAACACCCCTCCTAGCGGGGGAACCGGGGAGCTGTTTTTT
TRBV28	.	TRBJ1-2	.	CASSFTGPRIDGYTF	TGTGCCAGCAGCTTCACCGGGCCCCGGATTGATGGCTACACCTTC
TRBV7-6	.	TRBJ2-1	.	CASSGSDVSSYNEQFF	TGTGCCAGCAGCGGATCCGACGTAAGCTCCTACAATGAGCAGTTCTTC
TRBV7-3	.	TRBJ2-1	TRBD2	CASSLSTSGTQGQFF	TGTGCCAGCAGCTTATCCACTAGCGGGACTCAGGGGCAGTTCTTC
TRBV15	.	TRBJ1-1	.	CATSLTREAFF	TGTGCCACCAGTCTGACAAGGGAAGCTTTCTTT
TRBV4-3	.	TRBJ1-1	.	CASSQDRGVPLWGAFF	TGCGCCAGCAGCCAAGATCGGGGCGTGCCCCTGTGGGGAGCTTTCTTT
TRBV18	.	TRBJ1-4	.	CASSPGEKLFF	TGTGCCAGCTCACCCGGAGAAAAACTGTTTTTT
TRBV28	.	TRBJ1-5	.	CASSPNQPQHF	TGTGCCAGCAGCCCCAATCAGCCCCAGCATTTT
TRBV4-1	few	TRBJ1-1	TRBD1	CASSRGRGGMNTEAFF	TGCGCCAGCTCCCGCGGCAGGGGGGGGATGAACACTGAAGCTTTCTTT
TRBV30	.	TRBJ2-7	TRBD1	CAWSVGTGASYEQYF	TGTGCCTGGAGTGTAGGGACAGGGGCCTCCTACGAGCAGTACTTC
TRBV7-2	.	TRBJ2-3	.	CASSFYRSSTDTQYF	TGTGCCAGCAGCTTCTACAGGTCTAGCACAGATACGCAGTATTTT
TRBV19	.	TRBJ1-2	.	CASSIDHSTGYTF	TGTGCCAGTAGTATCGACCACTCTACTGGCTACACCTTC
TRBV25-1	.	TRBJ1-1	TRBD1	CASRRGQENTEAFF	TGTGCCAGCAGGCGCGGACAGGAGAACACTGAAGCTTTCTTT